This section outlines one T cell receptor beta chain sequence together with its context. What it recognizes is unknown. The source of the sample is a study of beta chain features in type 1 diabetes. For the study at large: Patients shared similar age, gender and cell yields with healthy donors.

Study-level findings and limits: Whether TCRB rearrangement is influenced by HLA type went unresolved here.

Investigators reverse transcribed all isolated RNA, so they sequenced expressed TCRB transcripts. An average approximately 4 million reads came from naive, central memory and regulatory T cell samples. Here immunoSEQ multiplex PCR was the method, and the copy in TCRdb shows in-frame clones only, minus some. This repertoire shows 150,000 or so clones, about 8.7% found once; its top ten account for 0.68%. V lost 4 bases and J 0 bases, leaving 10 bases between the germline ends. From germline, CDR1 is MNHEY and CDR2 SVGAGI. This CDR3 region has 14 residues. The V call is TRBV6-5, the J call TRBJ2-7; tentative D call: TRBD1 (5 bases). The sequencing input was central memory CD4+ T cells from blood. The sequence came from a man aged 18 to 29 in good health. CDR3 DNA sequence: TGTGCCAGCAGTTTACAAGACAGCTCCTACGAGCAGTACTTC. This gives the protein CASSLQDSSYEQYF.